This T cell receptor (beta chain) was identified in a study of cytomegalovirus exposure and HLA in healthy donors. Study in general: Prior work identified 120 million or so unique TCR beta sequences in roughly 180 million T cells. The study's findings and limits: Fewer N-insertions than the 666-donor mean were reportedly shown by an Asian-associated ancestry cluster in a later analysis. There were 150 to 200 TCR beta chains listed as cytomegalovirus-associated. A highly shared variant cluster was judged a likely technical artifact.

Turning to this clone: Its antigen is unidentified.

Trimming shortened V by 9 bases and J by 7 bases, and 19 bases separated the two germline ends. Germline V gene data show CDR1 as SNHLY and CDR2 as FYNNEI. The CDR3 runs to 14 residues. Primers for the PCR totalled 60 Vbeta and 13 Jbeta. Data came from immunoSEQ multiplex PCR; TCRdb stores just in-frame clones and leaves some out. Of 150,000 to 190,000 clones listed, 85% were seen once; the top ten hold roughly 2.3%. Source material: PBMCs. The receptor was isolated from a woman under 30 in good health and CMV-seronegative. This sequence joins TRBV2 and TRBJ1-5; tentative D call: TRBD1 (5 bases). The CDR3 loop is CASTRVREGQPQHF. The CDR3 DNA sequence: TGTGCCAGTACCAGGGTCAGGGAGGGACAGCCCCAGCATTTT.